Presented here are 22 T cell receptor beta chains from one specimen sequenced in a study of T cell responses to AZD1222 COVID-19 vaccine. Method: immunoSEQ multiplex PCR; TCRdb's copy keeps in-frame clones and lacks some. The repertoire holds about 150,000 clones, with roughly nine tenths as singletons. This material consisted of peripheral blood, taken on day 0 of AZD1222 vaccination. These receptors all come from an adult in good health.

The chain combines TRBV19 with TRBJ1-1; D is unresolved. The CDR3 is made up of 15 amino acids. CDR1 and CDR2 from the germline V gene are LNHDA and SQIVND (reference sequence). V shed 6 bases and J shed 2 bases, with 16 bases lying between them. The CDR3 sequence is CASSVRAPFNTEAFF. Here the CDR3 DNA reads TGTGCCAGTAGCGTCCGGGCCCCATTTAACACTGAAGCTTTCTTT.

The chain combines TRBV6-1 with TRBJ2-1; 8 positions agree with TRBD2. CDR1 is MNHNS and CDR2 is SASEGT in the germline V gene. The length of the CDR3 is 18 residues. V trimming: 1 base; J trimming: 2 bases; junction bases outside the gene matches: 10. The CDR3 here is CASSEVGLDRWPYNEQFF. The CDR3 coding sequence is TGTGCCAGCAGTGAAGTGGGACTAGATCGGTGGCCCTACAATGAGCAGTTCTTC.

The chain recombines TRBV28 with TRBJ1-2, with 8 nucleotides matching TRBD1. V shed 6 bases, J shed 2 bases, and the junction held 11 bases outside the gene matches. The CDR3 has 16 residues. Germline V CDR1 and CDR2: MDHEN, SYDVKM. CDR3 DNA sequence: TGTGCCAGCAGACGTGCCGGGACAGGCGAGAACTATGGCTACACCTTC. This sequence encodes CASRRAGTGENYGYTF.

V is TRBV7-2 and J is TRBJ1-5; 8 bases fit TRBD1. The CDR3 loop spans 15 amino acids. The germline V gene encodes CDR1 SGHTA and CDR2 FQGNSA. The V segment lost 5 bases and the J segment 3 bases; nucleotides outside the gene matches: 6. Written as DNA, the CDR3 is TGTGCCAGCAGCAACAGACAGGGGATCAATCAGCCCCAGCATTTT. Amino acid sequence: CASSNRQGINQPQHF.

The chain carries TRBV6-6 and TRBJ1-1, with D unresolved. Germline V gene lookup returns CDR1 MNHNY and CDR2 SVGAGI (reference sequence). The V gene lost 8 bases and the J gene lost 10 bases, with 11 bases spanning the gap. The CDR3 loop spans 10 amino acids. The CDR3 DNA reads as TGTGCCAGCCTATCCGAGCGAGCTTTCTTT. It specifies CASLSERAFF.

V is TRBV11-2 and J is TRBJ2-7, with 9 bases matching TRBD1. The CDR3 runs 15 residues. V shed 0 bases, J shed 4 bases, and the junction held 4 bases outside the gene matches. CDR1 and CDR2 (germline): SGHAT, FQNNGV. CDR3 loop: CASSLEGTGLYEQYF. Written as DNA, the CDR3 is TGTGCCAGCAGCTTAGAGGGGACAGGGTTATACGAGCAGTACTTC.

The chain employs TRBV5-1 and TRBJ2-1; D is ambiguous. The CDR3 is 15 amino acids. V was cut by 0 bases and J by 7 bases, with 14 bases left in between. Germline V CDR1 and CDR2: SGHRS, YFSETQ. The CDR3 is CASSLAASPRNEQFF. The CDR3 bases are TGCGCCAGCAGCTTGGCGGCGAGTCCCCGAAATGAGCAGTTCTTC.

The chain carries TRBV7-3 and TRBJ1-2; 7 nucleotides line up with TRBD1. Germline CDR1 is SGHTA and CDR2 is FQGTGA. V lost 5 bases and J lost 7; bases outside the gene matches: 7. This CDR3 is 13 amino acids long. For the CDR3, the DNA is TGTGCCAGCAGCCCAACAGGGGAGAGTGGCTACACCTTC. Translating it yields CASSPTGESGYTF.

V gene TRBV28 combines with J gene TRBJ1-5; TRBD1 aligns across 9 bases. Germline V gives CDR1 MDHEN, CDR2 SYDVKM. The CDR3 loop spans 15 amino acids. V lost 3 bases, J lost 5 bases, and 5 bases stayed unmatched. The CDR3 DNA reads TGTGCCAGCAGTTTTACAACAGGGGGCTATCAGCCCCAGCATTTT. Protein product: CASSFTTGGYQPQHF.

The chain links TRBV18 to TRBJ2-1, with TRBD2 matching 9 bases. The CDR3 spans 20 residues. The junction had 19 bases not matched to a gene; V was cut back by 2 bases and J by 5 bases. Germline V gives CDR1 KGHSH, CDR2 LQKENI. CDR3 nucleotide sequence: TGTGCCAGCTCACCAGGGCGACCTAGCGGGATGGTAGGGGAGGACAATGAGCAGTTCTTC. It specifies CASSPGRPSGMVGEDNEQFF.

The chain has TRBV7-9 and TRBJ1-3; TRBD1 matches 7 bases. The CDR3 totals 16 residues. The germline V gene encodes CDR1 SEHNR and CDR2 FQNEAQ (reference sequence). V dropped 0 bases and J dropped 0; count of bases not matched to a gene: 2. The CDR3 DNA follows: TGTGCCAGCAGCTTAGCAGGACAGGACTCTGGAAACACCATATATTTT. This translates into CASSLAGQDSGNTIYF.

This rearrangement joins TRBV9 to TRBJ2-5; 8 bases fit TRBD2. Germline V gene lookup returns CDR1 SGDLS and CDR2 YYNGEE. Trimming took 0 bases from V and 1 from J; bases not matched to a gene: 8. This CDR3 is 17 amino acids long. This chain's CDR3 is CASSVGLSGGLQETQYF. CDR3 DNA: TGTGCCAGCAGCGTAGGCCTCAGCGGGGGTCTCCAAGAGACCCAGTACTTC.

The chain employs TRBV2 and TRBJ1-2; TRBD1 agrees at 10 bases. V gave up 5 bases and J gave up 3 bases; unmatched junction bases: 6. Germline CDR1 SNHLY, CDR2 FYNNEI. CDR3 length equals 15 residues. The CDR3 is CASSTSGTGDYGYTF. CDR3 DNA: TGTGCCAGCAGTACTTCCGGGACAGGGGACTATGGCTACACCTTC. The full variable domain, with the rest looked up from reference TRBV2 and TRBJ1-2, is EPEVTQTPSHQVTQMGQEVILRCVPISNHLYFYWYRQILGQKVEFLVSFYNNEISEKSEIFDDQFSVERPDGSNFTLKIRSTKLEDSAMYFCASSTSGTGDYGYTFGSGTRLTVV.

The genes are TRBV3-1 (or the pseudogene TRBV3-2) and TRBJ2-1, with D unclear. Germline V CDR1 and CDR2: LGHDT, YNNKEL (reference sequence). The CDR3 consists of 13 residues. Trimming removed 2 bases at V and 4 bases at J, with 6 bases between. CDR3 coding DNA: TGTGCCAGCAGCCAATTGGAGTACAATGAGCAGTTCTTC. As protein: CASSQLEYNEQFF.

The rearrangement uses TRBV7-2 and TRBJ1-2; D is undetermined. The length of the CDR3 is 15 residues. Germline V gene lookup returns CDR1 SGHTA and CDR2 FQGNSA. V was shortened by 0 bases and J by 1 base, with 9 bases between the two germline ends. CDR3 sequence (DNA): TGTGCCAGCAGCTTAGCCCCCGACGGTAACTATGGCTACACCTTC. Translating gives CASSLAPDGNYGYTF.

DNA for the CDR3: TGTGCCAGCAGCGCTGGCGGGGGGTATTCACCCCTCCACTTT. It encodes CASSAGGGYSPLHF. The genes are TRBV9 and TRBJ1-6, with D possibly TRBD1 on 5 matching bases. The CDR3 is 14 amino acids. CDR1 and CDR2 (germline): SGDLS, YYNGEE. The ends were cut back, 3 bases at V and 8 bases at J, with 12 bases in the middle.

The V call is TRBV9, the J call TRBJ2-3; 7 bases align to TRBD2. The CDR3 runs 18 residues. Germline V CDR1 and CDR2: SGDLS, YYNGEE. V lost 0 bases and J lost 2; bases outside the gene matches: 12. CDR3 nucleotides: TGTGCCAGCAGCGTAGCCTCATGGAGCGGGGCGATCACAGATACGCAGTATTTT. It yields the protein CASSVASWSGAITDTQYF.

J is TRBJ2-7 and V is TRBV29-1; D gene uncertain. The germline CDR1 and CDR2 sequences are SQVTM and ANQGSEA. Trimming removed 7 bases from V and 3 bases from J, with 7 bases in between. The CDR3 covers 10 residues. This CDR3 reads CSALYYEQYF. CDR3 nucleotide sequence: TGCAGCGCCCTCTACTACGAGCAGTACTTC.

The genes are TRBV6-4 and TRBJ2-2; 11 bases are shared with TRBD1. V shed 5 bases and J 4 bases; nucleotides not matched to a gene: 12. The CDR3 runs 18 residues. Germline CDR1 MRHNA, CDR2 SNTAGT. DNA for the CDR3: TGTGCCAGCAGTCCCACCTTTAGGACAGGGGGCTTCACCGGGGAGCTGTTTTTT. Amino acids: CASSPTFRTGGFTGELFF.

The CDR3 reads CASSYQGGRAEAFF. Here the CDR3 DNA reads TGTGCCAGCAGTTACCAGGGGGGTCGGGCTGAAGCTTTCTTT. V gene TRBV6-2 or TRBV6-3 combines with J gene TRBJ1-1; 7 bases are a match to TRBD1. Trimming took 2 bases from V and 6 from J; bases not matched to a gene: 6. CDR3 length equals 14 residues. Germline lookup yields CDR1 MNHEY and CDR2 SVGEGT.

The chain joins TRBV28 to TRBJ1-4; D not certain. The CDR3 spans 12 residues. Germline V gene data show CDR1 as MDHEN and CDR2 as SYDVKM. V was shortened by 5 bases and J by 4 bases, with 5 bases between the two germline ends. This CDR3 reads CASSPVNEKLFF. For the CDR3, the DNA is TGTGCCAGCAGTCCGGTTAATGAAAAACTGTTTTTT. Filled out from reference TRBV28 and TRBJ1-4, the complete variable domain reads DVKVTQSSRYLVKRTGEKVFLECVQDMDHENMFWYRQDPGLGLRLIYFSYDVKMKEKGDIPEGYSVSREKKERFSLILESASTNQTSMYLCASSPVNEKLFFGSGTQLSVL.

The genes are TRBV6-6 and TRBJ2-3, with D tentatively TRBD1 (5 bases). Per germline, CDR1 MNHNY and CDR2 SVGAGI (reference sequence). V lost 10 bases and J lost 7, with 15 bases in between. The CDR3 extends over 12 amino acids. CDR3 nucleotides: TGTGCCACACAAACGACAGATAATACGCAGTATTTT. It codes for CATQTTDNTQYF.